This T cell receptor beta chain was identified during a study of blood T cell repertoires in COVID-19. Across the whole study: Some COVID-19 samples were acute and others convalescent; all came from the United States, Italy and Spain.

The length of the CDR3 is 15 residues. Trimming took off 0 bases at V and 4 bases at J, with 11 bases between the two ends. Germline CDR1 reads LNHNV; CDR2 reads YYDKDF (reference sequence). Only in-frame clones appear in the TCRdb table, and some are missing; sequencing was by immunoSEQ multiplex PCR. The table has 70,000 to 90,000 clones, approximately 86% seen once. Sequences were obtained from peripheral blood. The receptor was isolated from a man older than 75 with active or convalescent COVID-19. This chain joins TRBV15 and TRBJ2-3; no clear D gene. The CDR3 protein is CATSRDRGMADTQYF. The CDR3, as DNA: TGTGCCACCAGCAGAGATCGAGGAATGGCAGATACGCAGTATTTT.